This T cell receptor (beta chain) comes out of a study of glioma-infiltrating T cells. Germline values: CDR1 DFQATT, CDR2 SNEGSKA (reference sequence). CDR3 length: 13 amino acids. V lost 6 bases, J lost 2 bases, and 6 bases stayed unmatched. This clonotype was detected many times. Its antigen is as yet unknown. Study-wide points: Tissue and blood shared very few CDR3 sequences. Tissue-blood divergence was below expectation in non-neoplastic patients, above in gliomas.

The iRepertoire nested amplicon-rescue multiplex PCR amplified TCR alpha and beta CDR3s from RNA. Input was roughly 100-450 ng of tissue mRNA or PBMC total RNA. TCRdb analysed the multiplex PCR reads with MiXCR anew, one entry per CDR3 protein. The sample lists 100,000 to 150,000 distinct CDR3 sequences; less than 30% were seen once. This TCR was recovered from a human donor with low-grade glioma or glioblastoma, undergoing nonglioma brain surgery, or in good health (not recorded which). The V gene is TRBV20-1, the J gene TRBJ1-2; 7 nucleotides line up with TRBD1. Sequencing was performed on glioma tissue, nonneoplastic brain tissue, or PBMCs (not recorded which). CDR3 DNA sequence: TGCAGTGCCCTACCCAGGGGGAACTATGGCTACACCTTC. Its protein product is CSALPRGNYGYTF.